The sequence of this T cell receptor (beta chain) was determined in a study of identifying expanded T cells in peripheral blood. Regarding the study as a whole: Clone count variance between approximately two-week samples rose with total template count. About 1.2 clones differed between technical replicates, versus about 15 and 19 over time.

As concerns this clone: The antigen is not known.

The protocol was immunoSEQ multiplex PCR, while the TCRdb copy is restricted to in-frame clones and leaves out a portion. The sample has about 110,000 clones, around 90% seen once; the top ten hold 8.4%. This CDR3 contains 14 residues. CDR1 is LNHDA and CDR2 is SQIVND in the germline V gene (reference sequence). Deletions cut 3 bases from V and 3 bases from J, with 9 bases between. Collection occurred without any documented infections or immune events in donors. The chain carries TRBV19 and TRBJ1-5, with D hard to call. Source material: blood. The sequence derives from a person between 18 and 75 years old in good health. CDR3 protein: CASSIGGSNQPQHF. CDR3 sequence (DNA): TGTGCCAGTAGTATCGGTGGATCCAATCAGCCCCAGCATTTT.